This T cell receptor beta chain was identified in a study of chemoradiotherapy in HPV16-positive cancers. Across the study: A couple of HPV16-positive patients' cells yielded candidate HPV-specific clones and common motifs.

This CDR3 has 17 amino acids. Germline V CDR1 and CDR2: SGHVS, FQNEAQ. V lost 3 bases and J lost 0, with 12 bases in between. Here immunoSEQ multiplex PCR was the method, and the copy in TCRdb shows in-frame clones only, minus some. The sample gives around 4,800 clones, roughly 90% of which show up once; about 2.9% is in the top ten. The sequence came from a human donor with HPV-associated anogenital cancer. The rearrangement joins TRBV7-8 to TRBJ2-6; D is ambiguous. Specimen collection occurred from a patient who underwent chemoradiotherapy. The DNA for the CDR3 is TGTGCCAGCAGCTTTGGGCACGGCGGCTCTGGGGCCAACGTCCTGACTTTC. This translates into CASSFGHGGSGANVLTF.